These 14 T cell receptor beta chains were all obtained from the same sample, sequenced in a study of T cell repertoires in cytomegalovirus infection. TCRdb re-called the reads through MiXCR, storing one row per CDR3 protein. The sample consists of fewer than 200,000 distinct CDR3 sequences, roughly 21% of them appearing once. No cognate antigen is known for these TCRs. Sequenced here: CD8+ T cells from cultured PBMCs, sampled from culture after CMV antigen stimulation. The receptors derive from a human donor in good health (CMV status not recorded). Some clones in this sample may be carry-over from other donors' samples.

This clonotype was counted only a few times. The chain links TRBV14 to TRBJ1-2; TRBD1 matches at 7 bases. Trimming took 1 base from V and 2 from J; bases not matched to a gene: 4. The CDR3 spans 15 residues. CDR1 and CDR2 from the germline V gene are SGHDN and FVKESK. The CDR3 sequence: CASSQARGPNYGYTF. The CDR3, as DNA: TGTGCCAGCAGCCAAGCGAGGGGGCCGAACTATGGCTACACCTTC.

The table lists this clonotype with a few counts. V usage is TRBV12-3 or TRBV12-4 and J usage is TRBJ1-1; 9 nucleotides match TRBD1. The CDR3 has 14 amino acids. Unmatched junction bases numbered 8, after V lost 5 bases and J lost 7 bases. This chain's CDR3 is CASSLTGGSSEAFF. The DNA of the CDR3 is TGTGCCAGCAGTCTTACAGGGGGCAGTAGTGAAGCTTTCTTT.

The chain uses TRBV14 and TRBJ2-7; no firm D call. With 0 bases removed from V and 7 bases from J, the gap between germline ends came to 7 bases. The CDR3 length is 12 residues. CDR1 is SGHDN, CDR2 FVKESK, per germline. CDR3 coding DNA: TGTGCCAGCAGCCAAGAATACCCAGAGCAGTACTTC. Residues: CASSQEYPEQYF.

The rearrangement links TRBV6-5 to TRBJ1-1; D ambiguous. Trimming stripped 5 bases from V and 2 bases from J, with 15 bases between. The CDR3 is made up of 15 amino acids. Germline values: CDR1 MNHEY, CDR2 SVGAGI. The CDR3 DNA is TGTGCCAGCAGTACCCTGAGGGCCCTAAACACTGAAGCTTTCTTT. Its protein is CASSTLRALNTEAFF.

There are a few counts of this clonotype. V gene TRBV7-9 combines with J gene TRBJ2-7, with D perhaps matching TRBD2 (5 bases). V shed 4 bases and J shed 4 bases, with 11 bases lying between them. The CDR3 runs 13 residues. Looked up from germline, CDR1 is SEHNR and CDR2 is FQNEAQ (reference sequence). CDR3 DNA: TGTGCCAGCAGCTCCTCCGGGATTTACGAGCAGTACTTC. It codes for CASSSSGIYEQYF.

The V call is TRBV12-3 or TRBV12-4, the J call TRBJ2-5, with 14 bases lining up with TRBD2. The junction had 4 bases not matched to a gene; V was cut back by 5 bases and J by 2 bases. The CDR3 runs 16 residues. CDR3 DNA: TGTGCCAGCAGTCCGGGACTAGCGGGGGTTCAAGAGACCCAGTACTTC. Protein product: CASSPGLAGVQETQYF.

The chain recombines TRBV7-2 with TRBJ2-1, with D unresolved. The CDR3 has 17 amino acids. V was shortened by 2 bases and J by 1 base, with 15 bases between the two germline ends. Germline-derived CDR1 and CDR2 are SGHTA and FQGNSA. CDR3 coding DNA: TGTGCCAGCAGCTTATTAGCCGGCGCGAGTTCCTACAATGAGCAGTTCTTC. This sequence encodes CASSLLAGASSYNEQFF.

The chain employs TRBV7-8 and TRBJ1-5; 7 nucleotides align to TRBD1. V lost 3 bases, J lost 11 bases, and 10 bases stayed unmatched. Germline CDR1 reads SGHVS; CDR2 reads FQNEAQ. CDR3 length equals 14 residues. CDR3 amino acids: CASSFRQGDWAQHF. In DNA form, the CDR3 reads TGTGCCAGCAGCTTCCGACAGGGTGATTGGGCCCAGCATTTT.

This clonotype has just a few counts. The chain joins TRBV7-8 to TRBJ1-5; D not resolved. Germline CDR1 is SGHVS and CDR2 is FQNEAQ. Trimming took off 4 bases at V and 3 bases at J, with 16 bases between the two ends. This CDR3 has 16 amino acids. As DNA, the CDR3 is TGTGCCAGCAGCTCCCAAAATGCCCAATCCAATCAGCCCCAGCATTTT. It specifies CASSSQNAQSNQPQHF.

There are a few counts of this clonotype. The rearrangement uses TRBV7-9 and TRBJ2-5, with TRBD1 matching over 8 bases. The CDR3 contains 16 residues. The germline CDR1 and CDR2 sequences are SEHNR and FQNEAQ (reference sequence). V dropped 4 bases and J dropped 1; count of bases not matched to a gene: 8. CDR3 residues: CASSSRQGISQETQYF. The DNA for the CDR3 is TGTGCCAGCAGCTCGAGACAGGGGATTAGCCAAGAGACCCAGTACTTC.

The chain couples TRBV5-1 to TRBJ1-3; a weak D match, TRBD1 (6 bases). Trimming removed 0 bases from V and 2 bases from J, with 15 bases in between. Germline CDR1 is SGHRS and CDR2 is YFSETQ. The CDR3 loop spans 17 amino acids. CDR3 DNA sequence: TGCGCCAGCAGCTTGGGTATTCAACGGGGGCCTGGAAACACCATATATTTT. It encodes CASSLGIQRGPGNTIYF.

This chain links TRBV27 with TRBJ1-5, with no clear D. The germline gives CDR1 MNHEY, CDR2 SMNVEV (reference sequence). This CDR3 has 16 amino acids. V was shortened by 2 bases and J by 10 bases, with 21 bases between the two germline ends. CDR3 nucleotide sequence: TGTGCCAGCAGTTTAAGTGTTGGTGGTTCACCTAAACCCCAGCATTTT. Its protein is CASSLSVGGSPKPQHF.

J is TRBJ2-1 and V is TRBV6-1; 11 nucleotides match TRBD1. Germline V CDR1 and CDR2: MNHNS, SASEGT. The CDR3 runs to 15 residues. With 2 bases clipped from V and 8 bases from J, the junction kept 5 bases outside the gene matches. The CDR3 nucleotides read TGTGCCAGCAGTGAAAGTGGGACAGGGGGGGATGAGCAGTTCTTC. It specifies CASSESGTGGDEQFF.

This rearrangement joins TRBV6-2 or TRBV6-3 to TRBJ2-1; 7 bases fit TRBD1. Germline CDR1 reads MNHEY; CDR2 reads SVGEGT. V lost 6 bases to trimming and J lost 1 base; unmatched junction nucleotides: 12. CDR3 length: 17 residues. In DNA form, the CDR3 reads TGTGCCAGCAGACCGGATCGGACAGGACCTTCCTACAATGAGCAGTTCTTC. Translated, it gives CASRPDRTGPSYNEQFF.